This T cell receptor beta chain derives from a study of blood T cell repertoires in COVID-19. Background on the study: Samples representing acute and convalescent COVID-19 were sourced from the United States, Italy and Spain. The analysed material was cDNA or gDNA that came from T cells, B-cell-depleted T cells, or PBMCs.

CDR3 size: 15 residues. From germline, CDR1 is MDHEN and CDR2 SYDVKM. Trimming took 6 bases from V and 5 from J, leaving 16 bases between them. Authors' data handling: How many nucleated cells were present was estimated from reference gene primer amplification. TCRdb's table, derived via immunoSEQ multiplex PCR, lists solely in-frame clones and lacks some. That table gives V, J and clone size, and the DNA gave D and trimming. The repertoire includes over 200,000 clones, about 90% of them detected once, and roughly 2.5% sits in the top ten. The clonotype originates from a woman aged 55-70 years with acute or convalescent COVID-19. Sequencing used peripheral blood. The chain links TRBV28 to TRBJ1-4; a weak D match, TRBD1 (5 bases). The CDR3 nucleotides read TGTGCCAGCAGCCTTAGCGGGACGGGCAATGAAAAACTGTTTTTT. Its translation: CASSLSGTGNEKLFF. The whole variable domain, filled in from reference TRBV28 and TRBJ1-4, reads DVKVTQSSRYLVKRTGEKVFLECVQDMDHENMFWYRQDPGLGLRLIYFSYDVKMKEKGDIPEGYSVSREKKERFSLILESASTNQTSMYLCASSLSGTGNEKLFFGSGTQLSVL.